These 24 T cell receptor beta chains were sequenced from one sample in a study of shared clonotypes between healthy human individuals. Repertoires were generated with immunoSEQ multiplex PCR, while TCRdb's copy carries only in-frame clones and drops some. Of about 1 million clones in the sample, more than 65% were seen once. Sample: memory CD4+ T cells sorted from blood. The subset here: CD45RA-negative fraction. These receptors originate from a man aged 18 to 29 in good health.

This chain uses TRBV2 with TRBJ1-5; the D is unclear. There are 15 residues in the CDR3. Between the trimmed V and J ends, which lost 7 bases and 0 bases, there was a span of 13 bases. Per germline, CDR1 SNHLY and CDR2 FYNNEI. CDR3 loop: CASNRRADSNQPQHF. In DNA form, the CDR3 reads TGTGCCAGCAACAGAAGGGCAGATAGCAATCAGCCCCAGCATTTT.

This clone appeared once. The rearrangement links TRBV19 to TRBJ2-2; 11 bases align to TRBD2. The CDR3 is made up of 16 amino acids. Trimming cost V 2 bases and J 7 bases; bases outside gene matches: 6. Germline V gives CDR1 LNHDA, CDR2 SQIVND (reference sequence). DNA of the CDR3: TGTGCCAGTAGTATATTAGCGGGAGGGCCGATCGGGGAGCTGTTTTTT. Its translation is CASSILAGGPIGELFF. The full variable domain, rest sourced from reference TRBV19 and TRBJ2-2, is DGGITQSPKYLFRKEGQNVTLSCEQNLNHDAMYWYRQDPGQGLRLIYYSQIVNDFQKGDIAEGYSVSREKKESFPLTVTSAQKNPTAFYLCASSILAGGPIGELFFGEGSRLTVL.

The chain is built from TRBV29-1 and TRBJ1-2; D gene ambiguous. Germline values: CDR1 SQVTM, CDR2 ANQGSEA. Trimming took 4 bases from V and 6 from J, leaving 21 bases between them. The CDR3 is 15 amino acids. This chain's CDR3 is CSVVTQRIAGDGYTF. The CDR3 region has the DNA TGCAGCGTTGTGACACAGAGGATAGCCGGAGATGGCTACACCTTC.

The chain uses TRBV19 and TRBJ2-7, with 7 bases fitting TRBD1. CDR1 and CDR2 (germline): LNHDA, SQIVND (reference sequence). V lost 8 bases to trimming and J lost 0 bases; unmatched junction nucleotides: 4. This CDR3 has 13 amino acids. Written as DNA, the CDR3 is TGTGCCAGTCGACAGGGTGGCTCCTACGAGCAGTACTTC. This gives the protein CASRQGGSYEQYF.

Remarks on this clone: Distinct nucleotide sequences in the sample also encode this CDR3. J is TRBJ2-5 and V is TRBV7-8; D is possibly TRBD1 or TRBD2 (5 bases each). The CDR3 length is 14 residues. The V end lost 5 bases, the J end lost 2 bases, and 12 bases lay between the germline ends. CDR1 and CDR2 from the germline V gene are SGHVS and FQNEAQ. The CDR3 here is CASSPGTVQETQYF. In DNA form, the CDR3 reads TGTGCCAGCAGCCCTGGGACGGTTCAAGAGACCCAGTACTTC. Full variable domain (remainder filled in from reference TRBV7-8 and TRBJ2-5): GAGVSQSPRYKVAKRGQDVALRCDPISGHVSLFWYQQALGQGPEFLTYFQNEAQLDKSGLPSDRFFAERPEGSVSTLKIQRTQQEDSAVYLCASSPGTVQETQYFGPGTRLLVL.

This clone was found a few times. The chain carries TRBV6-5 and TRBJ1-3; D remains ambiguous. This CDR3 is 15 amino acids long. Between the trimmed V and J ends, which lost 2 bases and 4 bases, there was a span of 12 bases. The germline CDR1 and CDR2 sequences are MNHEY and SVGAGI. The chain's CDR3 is CASSYSPGSGNTIYF. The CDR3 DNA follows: TGTGCCAGCAGTTACAGTCCGGGATCAGGAAACACCATATATTTT.

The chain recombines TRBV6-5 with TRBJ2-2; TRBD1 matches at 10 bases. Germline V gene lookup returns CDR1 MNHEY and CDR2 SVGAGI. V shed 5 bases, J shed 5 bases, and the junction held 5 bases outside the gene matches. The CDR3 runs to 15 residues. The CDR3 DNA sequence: TGTGCCAGCAGTCTTCGACAGGGGGCGACCGGGGAGCTGTTTTTT. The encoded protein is CASSLRQGATGELFF.

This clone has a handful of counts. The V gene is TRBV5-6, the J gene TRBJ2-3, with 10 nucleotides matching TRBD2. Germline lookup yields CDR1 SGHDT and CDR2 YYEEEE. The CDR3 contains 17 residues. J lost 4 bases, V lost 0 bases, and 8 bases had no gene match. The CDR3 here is CASSLGTAGGRADTQYF. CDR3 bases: TGTGCCAGCAGCTTGGGAACAGCGGGAGGGAGGGCAGATACGCAGTATTTT.

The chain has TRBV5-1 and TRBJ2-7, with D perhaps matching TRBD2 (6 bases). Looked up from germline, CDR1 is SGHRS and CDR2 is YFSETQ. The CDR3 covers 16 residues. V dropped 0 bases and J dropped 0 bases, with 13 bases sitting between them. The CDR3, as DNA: TGCGCCAGCAGCTTGGCGCGGGATGCTAACTCCTACGAGCAGTACTTC. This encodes CASSLARDANSYEQYF.

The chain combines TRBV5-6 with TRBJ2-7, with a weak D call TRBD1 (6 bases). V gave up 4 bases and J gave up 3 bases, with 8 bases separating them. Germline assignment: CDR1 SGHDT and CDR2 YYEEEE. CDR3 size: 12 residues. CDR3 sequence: CASSRDIYEQYF. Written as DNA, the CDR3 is TGTGCCAGCAGCCGGGACATCTACGAGCAGTACTTC.

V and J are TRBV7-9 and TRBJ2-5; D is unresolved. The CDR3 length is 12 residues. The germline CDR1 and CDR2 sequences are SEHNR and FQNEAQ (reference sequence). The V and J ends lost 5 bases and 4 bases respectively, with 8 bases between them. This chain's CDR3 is CASSLYGETQYF. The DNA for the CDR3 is TGTGCCAGCAGCCTATACGGAGAGACCCAGTACTTC.

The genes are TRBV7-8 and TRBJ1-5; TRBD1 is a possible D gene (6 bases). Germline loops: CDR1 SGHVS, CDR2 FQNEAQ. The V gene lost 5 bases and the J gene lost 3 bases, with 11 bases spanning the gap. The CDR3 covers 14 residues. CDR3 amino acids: CASSPDRPNQPQHF. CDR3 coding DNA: TGTGCCAGCAGCCCGGACAGACCCAATCAGCCCCAGCATTTT.

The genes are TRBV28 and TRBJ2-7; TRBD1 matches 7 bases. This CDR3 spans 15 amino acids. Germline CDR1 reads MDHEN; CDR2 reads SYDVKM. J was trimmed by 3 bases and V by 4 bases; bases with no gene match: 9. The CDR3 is CASSSPRQGNYEQYF. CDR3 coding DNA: TGTGCCAGCAGTTCTCCTAGACAGGGAAACTACGAGCAGTACTTC.

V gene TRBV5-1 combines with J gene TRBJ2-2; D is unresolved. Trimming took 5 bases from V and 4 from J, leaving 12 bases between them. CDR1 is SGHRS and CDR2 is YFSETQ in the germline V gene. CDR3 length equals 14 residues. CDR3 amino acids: CASSIAASTGELFF. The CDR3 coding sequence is TGCGCCAGCAGTATCGCGGCGAGCACCGGGGAGCTGTTTTTT.

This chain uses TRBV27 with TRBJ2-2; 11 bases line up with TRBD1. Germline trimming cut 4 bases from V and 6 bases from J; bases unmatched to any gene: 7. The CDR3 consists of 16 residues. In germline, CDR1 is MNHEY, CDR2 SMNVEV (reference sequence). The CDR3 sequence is CASSSRGTGGAGELFF. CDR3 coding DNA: TGTGCCAGCAGTTCACGAGGGACAGGGGGGGCCGGGGAGCTGTTTTTT.

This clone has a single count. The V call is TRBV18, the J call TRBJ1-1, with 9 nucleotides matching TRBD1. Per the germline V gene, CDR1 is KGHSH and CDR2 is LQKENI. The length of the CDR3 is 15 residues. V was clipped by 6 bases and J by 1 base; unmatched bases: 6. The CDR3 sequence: CASSAGTGTNTEAFF. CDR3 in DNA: TGTGCCAGCTCTGCCGGGACAGGGACGAACACTGAAGCTTTCTTT.

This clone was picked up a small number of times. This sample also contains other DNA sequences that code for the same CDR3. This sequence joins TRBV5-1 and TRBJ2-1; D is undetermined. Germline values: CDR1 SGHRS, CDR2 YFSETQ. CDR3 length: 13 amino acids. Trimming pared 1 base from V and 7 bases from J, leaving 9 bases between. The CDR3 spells CASSLIQDNEQFF. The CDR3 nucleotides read TGCGCCAGCAGCTTGATCCAAGATAATGAGCAGTTCTTC.

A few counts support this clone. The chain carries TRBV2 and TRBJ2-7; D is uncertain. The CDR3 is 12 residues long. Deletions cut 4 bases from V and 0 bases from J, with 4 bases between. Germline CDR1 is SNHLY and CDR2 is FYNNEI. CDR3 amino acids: CASSVSSYEQYF. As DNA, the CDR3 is TGTGCCAGCAGTGTCAGCTCCTACGAGCAGTACTTC.

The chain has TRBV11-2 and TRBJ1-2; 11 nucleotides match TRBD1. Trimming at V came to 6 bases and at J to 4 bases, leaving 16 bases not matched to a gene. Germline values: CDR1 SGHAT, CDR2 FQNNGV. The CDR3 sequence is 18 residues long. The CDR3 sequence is CASSLGSGQGERGYGYTF. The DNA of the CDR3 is TGTGCCAGCAGTTTGGGATCGGGACAGGGGGAAAGGGGCTATGGCTACACCTTC.

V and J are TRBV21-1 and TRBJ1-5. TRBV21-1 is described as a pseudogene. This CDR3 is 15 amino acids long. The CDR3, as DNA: TGTGCCAGCAGCAAAGCATACGGGGACAATCAGCCCCAGCATTTT. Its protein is CASSKAYGDNQPQHF.

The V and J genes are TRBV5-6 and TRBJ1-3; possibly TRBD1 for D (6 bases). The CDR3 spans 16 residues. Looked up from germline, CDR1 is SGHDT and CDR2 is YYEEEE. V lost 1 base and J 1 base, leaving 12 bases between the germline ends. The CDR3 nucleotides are TGTGCCAGCAGCTTGTACCCAGGGGCTTCTGGAAACACCATATATTTT. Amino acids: CASSLYPGASGNTIYF.

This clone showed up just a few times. This CDR3 is CASSQGETSGYQETQYF. The CDR3 DNA reads TGCGCCAGCAGCCAAGGGGAGACTAGCGGGTACCAAGAGACCCAGTACTTC. The chain uses TRBV4-1 and TRBJ2-5, with 10 nucleotides matching TRBD2. V dropped 1 base and J dropped 0; count of bases not matched to a gene: 5. Per the germline V gene, CDR1 is MGHRA and CDR2 is YSYEKL. This CDR3 comprises 17 residues.

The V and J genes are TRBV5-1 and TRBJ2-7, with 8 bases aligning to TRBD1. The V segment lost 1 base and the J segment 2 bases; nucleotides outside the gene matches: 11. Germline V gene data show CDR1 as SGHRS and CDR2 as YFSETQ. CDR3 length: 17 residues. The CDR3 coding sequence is TGCGCCAGCAGCTTGAGGACAGGGTATAATCAGGCCTACGAGCAGTACTTC. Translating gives CASSLRTGYNQAYEQYF.

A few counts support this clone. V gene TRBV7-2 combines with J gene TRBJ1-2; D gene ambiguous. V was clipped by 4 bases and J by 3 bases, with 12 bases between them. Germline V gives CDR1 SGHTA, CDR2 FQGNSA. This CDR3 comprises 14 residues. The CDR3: CASSSFQVDYGYTF. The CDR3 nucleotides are TGTGCCAGCAGCTCCTTCCAGGTTGACTATGGCTACACCTTC.